A selection of T cell receptor beta chains follows, all from one sample in a study of CD8+ T cells in alopecia areata. Clones were read by immunoSEQ multiplex PCR, and TCRdb kept only the in-frame ones, dropping some. The sample shows about 150,000 clones, about 59% of them seen only once. The specimen was CD8+ T cells sorted from blood, collected at week 4, from a patient treated with tofacitinib. The receptors derive from a human donor with alopecia areata. Both conserved end residues are part of each CDR3. D genes are given only for firm matches. Only some rows state a clone size, as once, few, many or a class for expanded clones.

size | J | V | D | CDR3 | DNA
- | TRBJ1-1 | TRBV6-5 | - | CASSYTGVNTEAFF | TGTGCCAGCAGTTACACAGGCGTGAACACTGAAGCTTTCTTT
- | TRBJ2-1 | TRBV5-4 | - | CASSLVGGPNEQFF | TGTGCCAGCAGCTTGGTCGGGGGCCCCAATGAGCAGTTCTTC
- | TRBJ2-3 | TRBV7-9 | - | CASSSWDIPPTDTQYF | TGTGCCAGCAGCTCGTGGGACATCCCTCCCACAGATACGCAGTATTTT
- | TRBJ2-1 | TRBV29-1 | TRBD2 | CSAGLAGWGEQFF | TGCAGCGCTGGACTAGCGGGGTGGGGCGAGCAGTTCTTC
few | TRBJ2-2 | TRBV10-3 | - | CAISVGERPNTGELFF | TGTGCCATCAGTGTAGGGGAAAGACCGAACACCGGGGAGCTGTTTTTT
- | TRBJ2-7 | TRBV6-5 | TRBD2 | CASSVAGGSYEQYF | TGTGCCAGCAGTGTAGCGGGGGGCTCCTACGAGCAGTACTTC
once | TRBJ2-2 | TRBV6-5 | - | CASSYGTVNTGELFF | TGTGCCAGCAGTTATGGGACGGTGAACACCGGGGAGCTGTTTTTT
few | TRBJ2-7 | TRBV29-1 | - | CSVVTPQGSYEQYF | TGCAGCGTTGTCACGCCTCAGGGTTCCTACGAGCAGTACTTC
- | TRBJ1-2 | TRBV7-9 | TRBD1 | CASWGTGGFEGYTF | TGTGCCAGCTGGGGGACAGGGGGCTTCGAAGGCTACACCTTC
- | TRBJ1-2 | TRBV4-2 | - | CASSRGGDGYTF | TGTGCCAGCAGCCGAGGGGGTGACGGCTACACCTTC
- | TRBJ2-3 | TRBV6-1 | - | CASSGQGPPSTDTQYF | TGTGCCAGCAGTGGTCAGGGGCCGCCTAGCACAGATACGCAGTATTTT
- | TRBJ2-5 | TRBV6-5 | TRBD2 | CASSSGTSWETQYF | TGTGCCAGCAGTTCCGGGACTAGCTGGGAGACCCAGTACTTC
- | TRBJ1-2 | TRBV11-2 | - | CASSHQGGGYGYTF | TGCGCCAGCAGCCACCAAGGCGGGGGCTATGGCTACACCTTC
few | TRBJ1-1 | TRBV6-1 | - | CASSDGGGTEAFF | TGTGCCAGCAGTGATGGGGGGGGCACTGAAGCTTTCTTT
- | TRBJ1-2 | TRBV25-1 | - | CASSDTGYGYTF | TGTGCCAGCAGTGATACGGGGTATGGCTACACCTTC
few | TRBJ1-5 | TRBV5-8 | - | CASSLWGEGNQPQHF | TGTGCCAGCAGCTTGTGGGGGGAGGGCAATCAGCCCCAGCATTTT
- | TRBJ2-7 | TRBV4-3 | - | CASSQVTDTYEQYF | TGCGCCAGCAGCCAGGTGACAGACACCTACGAGCAGTACTTC
few | TRBJ2-7 | TRBV15 | TRBD1 | CATSSRDSFYEQYF | TGTGCCACCAGCTCCCGGGACAGCTTCTACGAGCAGTACTTC
- | TRBJ2-5 | TRBV29-1 | TRBD2 | CSVERGGSETQYF | TGCAGCGTGGAGCGGGGGGGATCAGAGACCCAGTACTTC
few | TRBJ1-1 | TRBV29-1 | TRBD1 | CSVDFGQGNTEAFF | TGCAGCGTTGACTTCGGACAGGGGAACACTGAAGCTTTCTTT
once | TRBJ1-5 | TRBV30 | - | CAWSVLGPNQPQHF | TGTGCCTGGAGTGTACTAGGGCCCAATCAGCCCCAGCATTTT
- | TRBJ2-7 | TRBV4-1 | - | CASSQLLSGEQYF | TGCGCCAGCAGTCAACTGCTTTCGGGCGAGCAGTACTTC
- | TRBJ1-6 | TRBV9 | TRBD1 | CASSVQDRGVNSPLHF | TGTGCCAGCAGCGTCCAGGACAGGGGAGTTAATTCACCCCTCCACTTT
- | TRBJ2-4 | TRBV5-6 | - | CASSQEGIQYF | TGTGCCAGCAGCCAGGAGGGGATTCAGTACTTC
- | TRBJ1-5 | TRBV14 | TRBD1 | CASSPQDRGSNQPQHF | TGTGCCAGCAGCCCCCAGGACAGGGGTAGCAATCAGCCCCAGCATTTT
few | TRBJ2-1 | TRBV27 | TRBD2 | CASSLVLASGGGNEQFF | TGTGCCAGCAGTTTGGTTCTGGCTAGCGGGGGGGGCAATGAGCAGTTCTTC
- | TRBJ2-7 | TRBV25-1 | - | CASSGAYEQYF | TGTGCCAGCAGTGGGGCCTACGAGCAGTACTTC
few | TRBJ1-5 | TRBV19 | - | CASSIGQPLQHF | TGTGCCAGTAGCATCGGACAGCCACTCCAGCATTTT
- | TRBJ2-7 | TRBV6-5 | TRBD1 | CASSPSGTGAYEQYF | TGTGCCAGCAGTCCATCCGGGACAGGGGCCTACGAGCAGTACTTC
few | TRBJ1-2 | TRBV4-1 | - | CASSQADRLYGYTF | TGCGCCAGCAGCCAAGCCGATCGCCTATATGGCTACACCTTC
few | TRBJ2-7 | TRBV13 | - | CASSKSSRYEQYF | TGTGCCAGCAGCAAATCATCACGGTACGAGCAGTACTTC
- | TRBJ2-3 | TRBV5-1 | - | CASSLEGGFPDTQYF | TGCGCCAGCAGCTTGGAGGGAGGTTTCCCAGATACGCAGTATTTT
- | TRBJ2-2 | TRBV29-1 | - | CSVAGDTGELFF | TGCAGCGTTGCGGGGGACACCGGGGAGCTGTTTTTT
- | TRBJ2-7 | TRBV27 | - | CASSNLGQGNEQYF | TGTGCCAGCAGCAACCTGGGGCAGGGAAACGAGCAGTACTTC
- | TRBJ2-7 | TRBV6-6 | TRBD1 | CASSELGQGYEQYF | TGTGCCAGCAGTGAGCTGGGACAGGGATACGAGCAGTACTTC
few | TRBJ1-5 | TRBV7-6 | TRBD1 | CASSFGLTGDQPQHF | TGTGCCAGCAGCTTCGGCTTAACAGGGGATCAGCCCCAGCATTTT
few | TRBJ2-1 | TRBV15 | TRBD2 | CATGLAGANNEQFF | TGTGCCACCGGACTAGCGGGGGCAAACAATGAGCAGTTCTTC
- | TRBJ1-5 | TRBV30 | - | CAWSVPRLGSNQPQHF | TGTGCCTGGAGTGTTCCTCGTTTAGGGAGCAATCAGCCCCAGCATTTT
few | TRBJ1-5 | TRBV7-9 | - | CASSPRGEAQPQHF | TGTGCCAGCAGCCCACGCGGGGAGGCTCAGCCCCAGCATTTT
- | TRBJ2-5 | TRBV11-2 | TRBD2 | CASSLLASGGETQYF | TGTGCCAGCAGCTTATTAGCTAGCGGGGGTGAGACCCAGTACTTC
- | TRBJ2-1 | TRBV11-2 | - | CASSFSEQFF | TGTGCCAGCAGCTTTTCCGAGCAGTTCTTC
- | TRBJ2-7 | TRBV5-6 | TRBD1 | CASSTSGTGDVYEQYF | TGTGCCAGCAGCACCTCCGGGACAGGGGATGTTTACGAGCAGTACTTC
- | TRBJ2-1 | TRBV27 | - | CASSWVGAYNEQFF | TGTGCCAGCAGTTGGGTAGGGGCGTACAATGAGCAGTTCTTC
many | TRBJ1-6 | TRBV4-1 | - | CASNRGMGLNSPLHF | TGCGCCAGCAACCGGGGGATGGGTTTGAATTCACCCCTCCACTTT
- | TRBJ2-3 | TRBV29-1 | - | CSVEDRAVHDTQYF | TGCAGCGTTGAGGACAGAGCGGTTCATGATACGCAGTATTTT
- | TRBJ2-1 | TRBV6-4 | TRBD2 | CASSDSTSGDYNEQFF | TGTGCCAGCAGTGACTCGACTAGCGGGGACTACAATGAGCAGTTCTTC
- | TRBJ2-5 | TRBV5-4 | TRBD1 | CASSLSGTGGRVTQYF | TGTGCCAGCAGCTTATCCGGGACAGGGGGCCGGGTGACCCAGTACTTC
- | TRBJ2-3 | TRBV7-9 | - | CASSFGTDTQYF | TGTGCCAGCAGCTTCGGAACAGATACGCAGTATTTT
- | TRBJ1-1 | TRBV5-4 | - | CASSPPGRLNTEAFF | TGTGCCAGCAGCCCCCCTGGGAGACTGAACACTGAAGCTTTCTTT
- | TRBJ2-5 | TRBV30 | - | CAWKAGVKETQYF | TGTGCCTGGAAGGCAGGGGTTAAAGAGACCCAGTACTTC
- | TRBJ2-2 | TRBV5-4 | TRBD1 | CASDRGQTGELFF | TGTGCCAGCGACAGGGGGCAAACCGGGGAGCTGTTTTTT
few | TRBJ2-1 | TRBV2 | - | CASSEGVNYNEQFF | TGTGCCAGCAGTGAGGGGGTAAACTACAATGAGCAGTTCTTC
- | TRBJ2-3 | TRBV5-1 | - | CASSVPDSTDTQYF | TGCGCCAGCTCGGTCCCTGATAGCACAGATACGCAGTATTTT
- | TRBJ2-1 | TRBV9 | TRBD1 | CASSVAGTVNEQFF | TGTGCCAGCAGCGTAGCCGGGACAGTCAATGAGCAGTTCTTC
- | TRBJ1-1 | TRBV13 | - | CASSPSGSDTEAFF | TGTGCCAGCAGCCCCTCGGGCAGTGACACTGAAGCTTTCTTT